A single sample gave rise to the 12 T cell receptor beta chains below, sequenced in a study of blood T cell repertoires in COVID-19. TCRdb's table, derived via immunoSEQ multiplex PCR, lists solely in-frame clones and lacks some. The profile covers about 88,000 clones, with 80% to 95% appearing a single time and over 6.5% taken by the ten largest. Sequenced input: peripheral blood. These TCRs come from a man younger than 35 with COVID-19, enrolled during active disease.

The CDR3 DNA follows: TGTGCCAGCAGCCCAGCAGGGCTGGGGCCGTGGAATGAGCAGTTCTTC. Residues: CASSPAGLGPWNEQFF. The chain employs TRBV7-9 and TRBJ2-1; TRBD1 is a possible D gene (5 bases). Germline CDR1 and CDR2: SEHNR and FQNEAQ (reference sequence). This CDR3 comprises 16 residues. V shed 5 bases and J shed 7 bases, with 21 bases lying between them.

CDR3 loop: CATSDDRDSFGEQYF. The CDR3 nucleotides are TGTGCCACCAGTGACGATCGGGACTCCTTCGGCGAGCAGTACTTC. The gene calls are TRBV24-1 and TRBJ2-7; TRBD2 might be the D (6 bases). The CDR3 spans 15 residues. CDR1 is KGHDR and CDR2 is SFDVKD in the germline V gene. With 4 bases removed from V and 6 bases from J, the gap between germline ends came to 18 bases.

The CDR3 nucleotides read TGTGCCTGGAGACCGACAGGGGGCGACTATGGCTACACCTTC. Protein product: CAWRPTGGDYGYTF. V and J are TRBV30 and TRBJ1-2; 10 bases map to TRBD1. The trim removed 3 bases at V and 3 bases at J, leaving 4 bases unmatched. Germline loops: CDR1 GTSNPN, CDR2 SVGIG (reference sequence). The CDR3 has 14 residues.

The chain carries TRBV7-9 and TRBJ1-3; D is perhaps TRBD1 (6 bases). This CDR3 contains 14 residues. V was cut by 6 bases and J by 3 bases, with 12 bases left in between. Per the germline V gene, CDR1 is SEHNR and CDR2 is FQNEAQ (reference sequence). The CDR3, as DNA: TGTGCCAGCAGTGGGGGGGCCTTTGGAAACACCATATATTTT. This encodes CASSGGAFGNTIYF. Drawing the rest from reference TRBV7-9 and TRBJ1-3, the complete variable domain is DTGVSQNPRHKITKRGQNVTFRCDPISEHNRLYWYRQTLGQGPEFLTYFQNEAQLEKSRLLSDRFSAERPKGSFSTLEIQRTEQGDSAMYLCASSGGAFGNTIYFGEGSWLTVV.

The rearrangement uses TRBV27 and TRBJ2-1; D is undetermined. CDR1 MNHEY and CDR2 SMNVEV come from the germline V gene (reference sequence). Trimming removed 3 bases from V and 2 bases from J, with 8 bases in between. The CDR3 length is 14 residues. CDR3 amino acids: CASSLRSTYNEQFF. The CDR3 bases are TGTGCCAGCAGTTTGCGAAGCACCTACAATGAGCAGTTCTTC.

The chain is built from TRBV27 and TRBJ1-5, with TRBD1 as a possible D gene (5 bases). Trimming took 4 bases from V and 7 from J, leaving 11 bases between them. CDR1 and CDR2 (germline): MNHEY, SMNVEV (reference sequence). The CDR3 spans 13 residues. The DNA for the CDR3 is TGTGCCAGCAGTTCAAATCGGGGGCAGCCCCAGCATTTT. It codes for CASSSNRGQPQHF.

The chain carries TRBV6-5 and TRBJ2-7; 8 bases match TRBD2. The V segment lost 2 bases and the J segment 4 bases; nucleotides outside the gene matches: 10. This CDR3 contains 16 residues. CDR1 and CDR2 (germline): MNHEY, SVGAGI. CDR3 nucleotides: TGTGCCAGCAGTTACCATAGCGGGGAGTCTGGTTACGAGCAGTACTTC. Its protein is CASSYHSGESGYEQYF.

The chain links TRBV10-2 to TRBJ2-1; the D gene is possibly TRBD2 (5 bases). Germline V lookup: CDR1 WSHSY, CDR2 SAAADI. The V gene lost 7 bases and the J gene lost 5 bases, with 12 bases spanning the gap. The CDR3 length is 13 residues. CDR3 loop: CASTRGEDNEQFF. The CDR3 DNA is TGCGCCAGCACTCGGGGAGAGGACAATGAGCAGTTCTTC.

This chain links TRBV27 with TRBJ2-7; TRBD1 aligns across 8 bases. The CDR3 is 14 amino acids. Unmatched junction bases numbered 6, after V lost 6 bases and J lost 2 bases. The germline V gene has CDR1 MNHEY and CDR2 SMNVEV (reference sequence). The CDR3 bases are TGTGCCAGCAGGACAGGGGATAGCGCCTACGAGCAGTACTTC. Its protein product is CASRTGDSAYEQYF.

V usage is TRBV2 and J usage is TRBJ2-5; D is perhaps TRBD2 (7 bases). Germline V gene lookup returns CDR1 SNHLY and CDR2 FYNNEI. Deletions cut 11 bases from V and 0 bases from J, with 10 bases between. CDR3 length: 12 residues. DNA of the CDR3: TGTGCCGTAGGGGGGGACCAAGAGACCCAGTACTTC. Encoded protein: CAVGGDQETQYF.

The gene calls are TRBV18 and TRBJ2-5; 7 positions agree with TRBD1. Trimming at V came to 6 bases and at J to 1 base, leaving 5 bases not matched to a gene. Germline assignment: CDR1 KGHSH and CDR2 LQKENI. CDR3 length: 14 residues. CDR3 DNA sequence: TGTGCCAGCTCTCGGAACAGGGGCCAAGAGACCCAGTACTTC. Its translation is CASSRNRGQETQYF.

The J gene is TRBJ2-7, the V gene TRBV10-3; 9 nucleotides agree with TRBD1. The CDR3 loop spans 15 amino acids. Germline CDR1 reads ENHRY; CDR2 reads SYGVKD. V lost 2 bases, J lost 4 bases, and 6 bases stayed unmatched. The CDR3 spells CAISEPWGQGYEQYF. The DNA of the CDR3 is TGTGCCATCAGTGAGCCGTGGGGACAGGGATACGAGCAGTACTTC.